One and the same sample provided the 10 T cell receptor beta chains below, sequenced in a study of T-cell reconstitution after alpha-beta-depleted transplantation in children. Unique molecular identifiers were built into the TCRbeta library. TCRdb analysed the PCR reads with MiXCR anew, one entry per CDR3 protein. The data show about 230,000 distinct CDR3 sequences, with 12% seen just once and about 2.4% held by the top ten. The source material was PBMCs from the stem cell graft donor, sampled from the stem cell graft. All receptors come from a human donor who donated a stem cell graft to a child with acute lymphoblastic leukemia.

As concerns this clonotype: A clone one base away is much larger, so this may be a read error. J is TRBJ1-5 and V is TRBV24-1, with unresolved D. Germline values: CDR1 KGHDR, CDR2 SFDVKD. The CDR3 runs 13 residues. CDR3 region: CGTSDLPTGPQHF. The CDR3 nucleotides are TGTGGCACCAGTGATTTGCCGACGGGGCCCCAGCATTTT.

In its sample, this clonotype was seen many times. This chain joins TRBV3-1 and TRBJ2-4; 8 nucleotides match TRBD2. The V segment lost 1 base and the J segment 0 bases; nucleotides outside the gene matches: 2. Germline V gene sequence: CDR1 LGHDT, CDR2 YNNKEL (reference sequence). The CDR3 length is 16 residues. The CDR3 DNA reads TGTGCCAGCAGCCAAGCCGGGGGGGGAGCCAAAAACATTCAGTACTTC. This gives the protein CASSQAGGGAKNIQYF.

This clonotype was counted at least ten times. The J gene is TRBJ2-2, the V gene TRBV28; 9 bases line up with TRBD2. The CDR3 has 15 residues. J was trimmed by 3 bases and V by 8 bases; bases with no gene match: 7. Germline lookup yields CDR1 MDHEN and CDR2 SYDVKM. The CDR3, as DNA: TGTGCCAGCGAATTCTTAGCGGGAGACACCGGGGAGCTGTTTTTT. Protein: CASEFLAGDTGELFF.

At least ten counts were recorded for this clonotype. The V gene is TRBV29-1, the J gene TRBJ1-2, with D hard to call. This CDR3 contains 14 residues. CDR1 is SQVTM, CDR2 ANQGSEA, per germline. V dropped 7 bases and J dropped 4 bases, with 19 bases sitting between them. This CDR3 reads CSAVVEPGPYGYTF. The CDR3, as DNA: TGCAGCGCAGTTGTGGAACCGGGTCCCTATGGCTACACCTTC.

There are many counts of this clonotype. V usage is TRBV28 and J usage is TRBJ1-1; 8 bases fit TRBD1. This CDR3 region has 12 residues. V shed 10 bases, J shed 4 bases, and the junction held 5 bases outside the gene matches. Germline V gene data show CDR1 as MDHEN and CDR2 as SYDVKM. The CDR3 DNA sequence: TGTGCCACCACAACAGGGGGCACTGAAGCTTTCTTT. Its protein product is CATTTGGTEAFF.

Note on this clonotype: With a much larger clone just one base away, this may be a read error. This chain links TRBV5-1 with TRBJ2-2, with 7 nucleotides matching TRBD1. CDR3 size: 19 residues. Germline V lookup: CDR1 SGHRS, CDR2 YFSETQ. The CDR3 sequence is CASSLMMKPATGITEELFF. CDR3 DNA sequence: TGCGCCAGCAGCTTGATGATGAAACCCGCGACAGGGATCACCGAGGAGCTGTTTTTT.

This clonotype showed up many times. This chain connects TRBV9 to TRBJ2-2; 8 positions match TRBD2. There are 16 residues in the CDR3. CDR1 and CDR2 from the germline V gene are SGDLS and YYNGEE. The V and J ends lost 0 bases and 6 bases, in that order; junction bases with no gene match: 7. The CDR3 DNA reads as TGTGCCAGCAGCGTAGCGGGAGGGCTCACACCCGGGGAGCTGTTTTTT. It yields the protein CASSVAGGLTPGELFF. Variable domain in full (rest from reference TRBV9 and TRBJ2-2): DSGVTQTPKHLITATGQRVTLRCSPRSGDLSVYWYQQSLDQGLQFLIQYYNGEERAKGNILERFSAQQFPDLHSELNLSSLELGDSALYFCASSVAGGLTPGELFFGEGSRLTVL.

This clonotype was recorded at least ten times. The chain uses TRBV4-3 and TRBJ2-1, with 10 bases that match TRBD2. This CDR3 comprises 13 residues. Trimming cost V 5 bases and J 12 bases; bases outside gene matches: 7. Germline V gives CDR1 LGHNA, CDR2 YSLEER. The CDR3 DNA reads as TGCGCCAGCAGCTCTAGCGGGGGTGCGGGGCAGTTCTTC. It encodes CASSSSGGAGQFF.

V is TRBV29-1 and J is TRBJ2-7, with D possibly matching TRBD2 (5 bases). V gave up 1 base and J gave up 2 bases, with 12 bases separating them. The CDR3 runs 14 residues. The germline V gene encodes CDR1 SQVTM and CDR2 ANQGSEA. The CDR3 DNA reads as TGCAGCGTTGAAGGCGAGGGTACCACCTACGAGCAGTACTTC. This encodes CSVEGEGTTYEQYF.

In this sample, this clonotype turned up many times. This chain connects TRBV20-1 to TRBJ2-1, with D possibly being TRBD2 (5 bases). Trimming took off 2 bases at V and 2 bases at J, with 13 bases between the two ends. Germline assignment: CDR1 DFQATT and CDR2 SNEGSKA (reference sequence). CDR3 length equals 15 residues. This CDR3 reads CSARRAGFPYNEQFF. DNA for the CDR3: TGCAGTGCTAGACGCGCGGGCTTTCCCTACAATGAGCAGTTCTTC.